Shown below are 24 T cell receptor beta chains from a single sample sequenced in a study of cytomegalovirus exposure and HLA in healthy donors. The protocol was immunoSEQ multiplex PCR, while the TCRdb copy is restricted to in-frame clones and leaves out a portion. The sample carries over 200,000 clones, less than 90% recorded once. Sequenced: PBMCs. These receptors all stem from a woman between 18 and 29 years old in good health and CMV-seronegative.

The chain uses TRBV20-1 and TRBJ1-2; no reliable D call. The CDR3 covers 11 residues. Germline V gives CDR1 DFQATT, CDR2 SNEGSKA (reference sequence). Trimming took off 3 bases at V and 8 bases at J, with 10 bases between the two ends. For the CDR3, the DNA is TGCAGTGCTAGCCTTCTCGGGGGCTACACCTTC. Residues: CSASLLGGYTF.

This chain uses TRBV4-2 with TRBJ2-1; 9 bases are shared with TRBD1. Trimming removed 0 bases from V and 6 bases from J; junction bases left unmatched: 9. Germline V gene lookup returns CDR1 LGHNA and CDR2 YNFKEQ. The length of the CDR3 is 17 residues. The CDR3 protein is CASSQDIHRGLGNEQFF. In nucleotides, the CDR3 is TGTGCCAGCAGCCAAGATATACACAGGGGGCTGGGCAATGAGCAGTTCTTC.

V is TRBV5-6 and J is TRBJ1-2; possibly TRBD1 for D (6 bases). The CDR3 loop spans 14 amino acids. In germline, CDR1 is SGHDT, CDR2 YYEEEE. V was trimmed by 1 base and J by 7 bases, leaving 14 bases between them. CDR3 amino acids: CASSLSRGAGGYTF. DNA for the CDR3: TGTGCCAGCAGCTTGTCGAGGGGGGCGGGTGGCTACACCTTC.

The genes are TRBV4-2 and TRBJ2-5; the D gene is possibly TRBD1 (5 bases). V lost 6 bases to trimming and J lost 2 bases, with 10 bases between them. Germline V gene data show CDR1 as LGHNA and CDR2 as YNFKEQ. The CDR3 is 13 amino acids. The CDR3 spells CASSTRQQETQYF. CDR3 DNA: TGTGCCAGCAGTACCCGACAGCAAGAGACCCAGTACTTC.

The chain has TRBV2 and TRBJ2-5; D gene ambiguous. V was pared by 5 bases and J by 0 bases, with 7 bases between. The V gene's germline CDR1 is SNHLY and CDR2 FYNNEI. The CDR3 runs to 13 residues. The CDR3 here is CASSYGYQETQYF. As DNA, the CDR3 is TGTGCCAGCAGTTATGGATACCAAGAGACCCAGTACTTC.

This chain joins TRBV5-1 and TRBJ1-1; D possibly corresponds to TRBD1 (6 bases). Germline lookup yields CDR1 SGHRS and CDR2 YFSETQ. The ends were cut back, 4 bases at V and 7 bases at J, with 11 bases in the middle. The CDR3 length is 12 residues. CDR3: CASSGTGSEAFF. The CDR3 bases are TGCGCCAGCAGCGGAACAGGGAGTGAAGCTTTCTTT.

The J gene is TRBJ2-5, the V gene TRBV7-8, with 11 bases identical to TRBD2. J gave up 3 bases and V 0 bases, and 6 bases lay outside the gene matches. Germline assignment: CDR1 SGHVS and CDR2 FQNEAQ. The CDR3 is made up of 17 amino acids. The CDR3 bases are TGTGCCAGCAGCTTAGCTCGACTAGCGGGAACTGAAGAGACCCAGTACTTC. Protein sequence: CASSLARLAGTEETQYF. Full variable domain (remainder filled in from reference TRBV7-8 and TRBJ2-5): GAGVSQSPRYKVAKRGQDVALRCDPISGHVSLFWYQQALGQGPEFLTYFQNEAQLDKSGLPSDRFFAERPEGSVSTLKIQRTQQEDSAVYLCASSLARLAGTEETQYFGPGTRLLVL.

The rearrangement joins TRBV10-3 to TRBJ2-7; 9 bases line up with TRBD2. The CDR3 has 15 residues. V lost 2 bases and J lost 4; bases outside the gene matches: 6. Germline CDR1 is ENHRY and CDR2 is SYGVKD. The CDR3 protein is CAISERVAGAYEQYF. CDR3 coding DNA: TGTGCCATCAGTGAGCGCGTAGCGGGGGCGTACGAGCAGTACTTC.

The V gene is TRBV9, the J gene TRBJ1-6; perhaps TRBD1 as D (5 bases). CDR1 and CDR2 from the germline V gene are SGDLS and YYNGEE. The CDR3 is 16 amino acids. The CDR3 DNA is TGTGCAAGCGGGGAAACAGGTTTTTCCTATAATTCACCCCTCCACTTT. Protein sequence: CASGETGFSYNSPLHF.

This clone was observed once. The gene calls are TRBV6-1 and TRBJ1-4, with 7 bases lining up with TRBD1. This CDR3 has 14 amino acids. Germline CDR1 is MNHNS and CDR2 is SASEGT. J was trimmed by 4 bases and V by 6 bases; bases with no gene match: 5. The DNA for the CDR3 is TGTGCCAGCAGCGGACAGGTCGGTAATGAAAAACTGTTTTTT. Protein: CASSGQVGNEKLFF.

DNA of the CDR3: TGTGCCACCAGCCCAGGGACCACGCTCTCTGGAAACACCATATATTTT. Translation gives CATSPGTTLSGNTIYF. This rearrangement joins TRBV15 to TRBJ1-3; perhaps TRBD1 as D (5 bases). Germline V lookup: CDR1 LNHNV, CDR2 YYDKDF (reference sequence). Trimming shortened V by 5 bases and J by 0 bases, and 14 bases separated the two germline ends. The CDR3 runs 16 residues.

This rearrangement joins TRBV21-1 to TRBJ2-7. TRBV21-1 is given as a pseudogene. This CDR3 region has 11 residues. The CDR3 bases are TGTGCCAGAACCTGGTCCCTCGAGCAGTACTTC. Amino acids: CARTWSLEQYF.

V and J are TRBV27 and TRBJ1-4; weak D call: TRBD1 (6 bases). V lost 6 bases and J 0 bases, leaving 11 bases between the germline ends. Germline CDR1 reads MNHEY; CDR2 reads SMNVEV (reference sequence). The CDR3 spans 15 residues. CDR3 sequence (DNA): TGTGCCAGCAGCCACAACAGGGCAACTAATGAAAAACTGTTTTTT. Translating it yields CASSHNRATNEKLFF.

CDR3: CASSGLNTEAFF. CDR3 nucleotides: TGTGCCAGCAGTGGGCTCAACACTGAAGCTTTCTTT. The gene calls are TRBV2 and TRBJ1-1; D unresolved. The CDR3 loop spans 12 amino acids. CDR1 is SNHLY and CDR2 is FYNNEI in the germline V gene. V gave up 4 bases and J gave up 2 bases, with 5 bases separating them.

The chain links TRBV5-1 to TRBJ2-5, with a possible D match to TRBD1 (5 bases). The CDR3 is made up of 15 amino acids. Germline assignment: CDR1 SGHRS and CDR2 YFSETQ. With 4 bases removed from V and 4 bases from J, the gap between germline ends came to 17 bases. CDR3 nucleotide sequence: TGCGCCAGCAGCCCTGACCCAGGGAATCCAGAGACCCAGTACTTC. This encodes CASSPDPGNPETQYF.

In DNA form, the CDR3 reads TGTGCCAGCAGTTCCAGGGACAGACTCTACGAGCAGTACTTC. Translated, it gives CASSSRDRLYEQYF. The chain links TRBV28 to TRBJ2-7, with 7 nucleotides matching TRBD1. The CDR3 runs 14 residues. Germline CDR1 is MDHEN and CDR2 is SYDVKM. Trimming took 4 bases from V and 3 from J; bases not matched to a gene: 6.

The CDR3 DNA reads as TGTGCCAGCAGCTTGGCCGGGGCTAGCGCTAAAGGCGCAGATACGCAGTATTTT. Translated, it gives CASSLAGASAKGADTQYF. The genes are TRBV5-4 and TRBJ2-3, with D perhaps TRBD2 (6 bases). The CDR3 contains 18 residues. V was trimmed by 0 bases and J by 4 bases, leaving 21 bases between them. The germline V gene has CDR1 SGHNT and CDR2 YYREEE (reference sequence). The entire variable domain, with the rest obtained from reference TRBV5-4 and TRBJ2-3, is as follows: ETGVTQSPTHLIKTRGQQVTLRCSSQSGHNTVSWYQQALGQGPQFIFQYYREEENGRGNFPPRFSGLQFPNYSSELNVNALELDDSALYLCASSLAGASAKGADTQYFGPGTRLTVL.

The rearrangement uses TRBV2 and TRBJ1-2, with D tentatively TRBD1 (6 bases). Trimming took 2 bases from V and 4 from J, leaving 8 bases between them. The CDR3 spans 13 residues. Germline V gene lookup returns CDR1 SNHLY and CDR2 FYNNEI. CDR3 sequence: CASSEQGTYGYTF. CDR3 nucleotides: TGTGCCAGCAGTGAACAGGGGACCTATGGCTACACCTTC.

This clone was seen a few times. V is TRBV30 and J is TRBJ2-5; TRBD2 might be the D (5 bases). The germline gives CDR1 GTSNPN, CDR2 SVGIG (reference sequence). V was pared by 2 bases and J by 5 bases, with 12 bases between. This CDR3 spans 13 amino acids. In DNA, the CDR3 is TGTGCCTGGAGTCGGGATCATGGGGAGACCCAGTACTTC. Translation gives CAWSRDHGETQYF.

V gene TRBV18 combines with J gene TRBJ2-2, with TRBD1 matching 9 bases. Germline CDR1 and CDR2: KGHSH and LQKENI. Trimming removed 3 bases from V and 7 bases from J; junction bases left unmatched: 6. The CDR3 has 15 residues. The CDR3 DNA sequence: TGTGCCAGCTCACCCGGGACAGGGTTAATCGGGGAGCTGTTTTTT. Its translation: CASSPGTGLIGELFF.

This clone has a single count. The rearrangement uses TRBV30 and TRBJ2-1; 7 nucleotides line up with TRBD2. The CDR3 is 12 amino acids. The J segment lost 6 bases and the V segment lost 5 bases, leaving 4 bases of the junction unmatched. Looked up from germline, CDR1 is GTSNPN and CDR2 is SVGIG (reference sequence). CDR3 in DNA: TGTGCCTGGGGGGGAGGGAGCAATGAGCAGTTCTTC. This encodes CAWGGGSNEQFF.

This chain links TRBV2 with TRBJ2-2; 8 nucleotides align to TRBD2. From germline, CDR1 is SNHLY and CDR2 FYNNEI. V lost 7 bases to trimming and J lost 5 bases; unmatched junction nucleotides: 12. The CDR3 has 16 residues. The chain's CDR3 is CASTLLSGRGTGELFF. Here the CDR3 DNA reads TGTGCCAGCACCCTTTTGAGCGGGAGAGGAACCGGGGAGCTGTTTTTT.

There are many counts of this clone. The J gene is TRBJ1-2, the V gene TRBV4-2; TRBD1 agrees at 10 bases. This CDR3 contains 14 residues. The V gene's germline CDR1 is LGHNA and CDR2 YNFKEQ. After removal of 1 base from V and 5 bases from J, the junction contained 1 base not matched to a gene. Here the CDR3 DNA reads TGTGCCAGCAGCCAAGGGGACAGGGGTTATGGCTACACCTTC. As protein: CASSQGDRGYGYTF.

V gene TRBV19 combines with J gene TRBJ1-2; D is unclear. CDR1 LNHDA and CDR2 SQIVND come from the germline V gene (reference sequence). The length of the CDR3 is 12 residues. Trimming shortened V by 3 bases and J by 4 bases, and 6 bases separated the two germline ends. CDR3 amino acids: CASSIPGYGYTF. The CDR3 DNA sequence: TGTGCCAGTAGTATCCCAGGCTATGGCTACACCTTC.